Presented here are 10 T cell receptor beta chains from one specimen sequenced in a study of CD8+ T cells in alopecia areata. cDNA reverse transcribed from extracted RNA served as the sequencing template. The table came from immunoSEQ multiplex PCR; TCRdb's copy has only in-frame clones and leaves some out. The sample holds approximately 89,000 clones, roughly half seen once. Sequencing was performed on NKG2D-high CD8+ T cells sorted from blood. These receptors came from a human donor with alopecia areata.

This clone was counted a few times. The chain uses TRBV13 and TRBJ2-3; D is undetermined. CDR3 length equals 15 residues. V lost 2 bases and J 4 bases, leaving 13 bases between the germline ends. Germline values: CDR1 PRHDT, CDR2 FYEKMQ (reference sequence). CDR3 DNA sequence: TGTGCCAGCAGCTTATTTTCGGTTTACGCAGATACGCAGTATTTT. Translated: CASSLFSVYADTQYF.

V usage is TRBV28 and J usage is TRBJ2-2; 9 positions agree with TRBD2. The germline CDR1 and CDR2 sequences are MDHEN and SYDVKM. The CDR3 has 15 amino acids. Trimming took 5 bases from V and 2 from J; bases not matched to a gene: 3. The CDR3 spells CASSATSGNTGELFF. The CDR3 DNA reads as TGTGCCAGCAGTGCGACTAGCGGAAACACCGGGGAGCTGTTTTTT.

This rearrangement joins TRBV30 to TRBJ1-1; 8 nucleotides match TRBD1. The CDR3 length is 16 residues. V lost 8 bases to trimming and J lost 5 bases; unmatched junction nucleotides: 19. Germline lookup yields CDR1 GTSNPN and CDR2 SVGIG (reference sequence). This chain's CDR3 is CALEGQGAQSWTEAFF. The CDR3 bases are TGTGCCCTGGAAGGTCAGGGGGCGCAAAGTTGGACTGAAGCTTTCTTT.

CDR3 coding DNA: TGCGCCAGCAGCCCCGAAACAGGCCTTGAAGCTTTCTTT. The encoded protein is CASSPETGLEAFF. V gene TRBV4-1 combines with J gene TRBJ1-1; possibly TRBD1 for D (5 bases). The CDR3 is 13 amino acids. Trimming left V 4 bases short and J 7 bases short, with 13 bases between. CDR1 and CDR2 from the germline V gene are MGHRA and YSYEKL.

This clone was seen a few times. Other DNA sequences in the sample encode the same CDR3. The CDR3 nucleotides read TGTGCCAGCAGCCCCCGACAGGGATCCTACGAGCAGTACTTC. Translating gives CASSPRQGSYEQYF. This chain uses TRBV7-9 with TRBJ2-7; 7 bases agree with TRBD1. V trimming: 5 bases; J trimming: 1 base; junction bases outside the gene matches: 5. This CDR3 is built from 14 residues. In germline, CDR1 is SEHNR, CDR2 FQNEAQ (reference sequence). Full variable domain (outside the CDR3, taken from reference TRBV7-9 and TRBJ2-7): DTGVSQNPRHKITKRGQNVTFRCDPISEHNRLYWYRQTLGQGPEFLTYFQNEAQLEKSRLLSDRFSAERPKGSFSTLEIQRTEQGDSAMYLCASSPRQGSYEQYFGPGTRLTVT.

This clone was seen only a few times. The chain links TRBV28 to TRBJ2-5; 10 bases match TRBD2. Germline CDR1 is MDHEN and CDR2 is SYDVKM. This CDR3 region has 12 residues. V lost 11 bases to trimming and J lost 5 bases; unmatched junction nucleotides: 5. The CDR3 nucleotides are TGTGCCTCCCTGACTAGCGGGGAGACCCAGTACTTC. This sequence encodes CASLTSGETQYF.

This chain connects TRBV6-8 to TRBJ2-1, with D perhaps TRBD1 or TRBD2 (5 bases each). This CDR3 has 18 residues. V was clipped by 0 bases and J by 6 bases, with 21 bases between them. The germline gives CDR1 MNHGY, CDR2 SAAAGT. In DNA form, the CDR3 reads TGTGCCAGCAGTTACTCGTGGGCCCGATCAGGGAGAGGCAATGAGCAGTTCTTC. It encodes CASSYSWARSGRGNEQFF.

This sequence joins TRBV29-1 and TRBJ2-7; D possibly matches TRBD1 or TRBD2 (5 bases each). The CDR3 runs to 13 residues. Trimming left V 4 bases short and J 2 bases short, with 12 bases between. CDR1 SQVTM and CDR2 ANQGSEA come from the germline V gene. The CDR3 DNA reads TGCAGCGTTGTCGGGACGGAAGCCTACGAGCAGTACTTC. It codes for CSVVGTEAYEQYF.

The chain uses TRBV30 and TRBJ2-7, with D unclear. This CDR3 has 13 residues. V was clipped by 2 bases and J by 1 base, with 9 bases between them. From germline, CDR1 is GTSNPN and CDR2 SVGIG (reference sequence). CDR3 bases: TGTGCCTGGAGTCCTTTAGCTTCCTACGAGCAGTACTTC. Protein: CAWSPLASYEQYF. The whole variable domain, filled in from reference TRBV30 and TRBJ2-7, reads SQTIHQWPATLVQPVGSPLSLECTVEGTSNPNLYWYRQAAGRGLQLLFYSVGIGQISSEVPQNLSASRPQDRQFILSSKKLLLSDSGFYLCAWSPLASYEQYFGPGTRLTVT.

The V and J genes are TRBV27 and TRBJ2-3; D gene unclear. Trimming cost V 0 bases and J 2 bases, with 6 bases left between them. Germline values: CDR1 MNHEY, CDR2 SMNVEV (reference sequence). The CDR3 runs 14 residues. The CDR3 DNA follows: TGTGCCAGCAGTTTATCGTCTAACACAGATACGCAGTATTTT. It codes for CASSLSSNTDTQYF.